The TCR beta chain described here comes from a study of blood T cells in healthy people across ages. Study outcomes and limitations: Naive and antigen-experienced cells were not separated, limiting conclusive comparison.

A J-beta primer mix and a sample-barcoded 5' primer were used in a second PCR of about 7 to 12 cycles. In TCRdb, the 5' RACE reads were re-called with MiXCR into one record per CDR3 protein. The top ten clones hold roughly 13% of a sample with 980,000 or so distinct CDR3 sequences, around 49% of them seen once. The germline V gene encodes CDR1 LGHDT and CDR2 YNNKEL (reference sequence). The CDR3 totals 14 residues. Trimming removed 1 base from V and 5 bases from J, with 11 bases in between. Concerning this clonotype itself: The antigen is not known.

Specimen: blood. The origin of this receptor is a man under 40 in good health. This chain joins TRBV3-1 and TRBJ2-5, with no clear D. The CDR3 DNA sequence: TGTGCCAGCAGCCAAGTTAACAAGGTTGAGACCCAGTACTTC. Amino acids: CASSQVNKVETQYF.